In its sample, the clone carrying this T cell receptor (beta chain) was seen a few times. Its antigen is not identified. The entry originates in a study of T cell responses to AZD1222 COVID-19 vaccine. Method: immunoSEQ multiplex PCR; TCRdb's copy keeps in-frame clones and lacks some. This table has 120,000 to 150,000 clones, around nine tenths appearing once. Findings and limits, study-wide: Donors, mostly white British, included more females; clonal diversity was possibly underestimated. After the peak T cell response, and only then, were repertoires sampled.

The TCR was taken from an adult in good health. Sequencing was performed on peripheral blood, taken on day 0 of AZD1222 vaccination.

In DNA, the CDR3 is TGTGCCAGCAGCCCCCGTGGCGGGCAGGGAGGATACGAGCAGTACTTC. This gives the protein CASSPRGGQGGYEQYF. The chain combines TRBV9 with TRBJ2-7, with D possibly TRBD2 on 6 matching bases. With 4 bases removed from V and 4 bases from J, the gap between germline ends came to 21 bases. CDR1 is SGDLS, CDR2 YYNGEE, per germline. The CDR3 has 16 amino acids.